This T cell receptor beta chain came from a study of long-term antiretroviral therapy in people with HIV. Every HIV-positive participant received treatment in the United States. With regard to this clone: The antigen remains undetermined.

Broader study findings: All time points showed a repertoire dominated by clones expanded before ART. Controls had broader CDR3 length ranges than HIV repertoires did.

The germline gives CDR1 SGDLS, CDR2 YYNGEE. CDR3 size: 16 residues. With V trimmed by 7 bases and J by 3 bases, 13 bases remained unmatched. Run at survey level, the immunoSEQ assay was version v3.0. Repertoires were generated with immunoSEQ multiplex PCR, while TCRdb's copy carries only in-frame clones and drops some. The table lists about 22,000 clones, 70% to 90% of them singletons. This material consisted of unsorted PBMCs, taken 1.8 years before starting antiretroviral therapy. The sequence derives from a woman younger than 45 with HIV. V usage is TRBV9 and J usage is TRBJ1-2, with 9 bases that match TRBD1. The CDR3 DNA is TGTGCCAGCCAAGAGGGAGGACAGGGGTCTCACTATGGCTACACCTTC. Translated: CASQEGGQGSHYGYTF.